The 18 T cell receptor beta chains below all came from one sample that was sequenced in a study of shared clonotypes between healthy human individuals. Produced via immunoSEQ multiplex PCR; TCRdb's table is partial and in-frame only. The table lists some 580,000 clones, 97% of them singletons, with around 0.06% in the top ten. Sequencing was performed on naive CD4+ T cells sorted from blood. Subset noted: CD45RA+ positively selected. The receptors stem from a woman between 25 and 40 years old in good health.

This rearrangement joins TRBV27 to TRBJ2-7, with TRBD1 as a possible D gene (6 bases). Trimming removed 4 bases from V and 1 base from J, with 14 bases in between. The CDR3 runs 15 residues. Germline CDR1 and CDR2: MNHEY and SMNVEV (reference sequence). CDR3 amino acids: CASSSPRGRSYEQYF. The DNA of the CDR3 is TGTGCCAGCAGTTCCCCCAGGGGAAGGTCCTACGAGCAGTACTTC.

The CDR3 reads CASIRDTYQPQHF. For the CDR3, the DNA is TGTGCCAGCATCAGGGACACTTATCAGCCCCAGCATTTT. The chain joins TRBV2 to TRBJ1-5, with D possibly TRBD1 on 6 matching bases. The V end was cut by 7 bases, the J end by 5 bases, with 12 bases between. Per the germline V gene, CDR1 is SNHLY and CDR2 is FYNNEI. There are 13 residues in the CDR3.

The chain uses TRBV30 and TRBJ2-7; D is unresolved. In germline, CDR1 is GTSNPN, CDR2 SVGIG (reference sequence). This CDR3 is 11 amino acids long. The V end was cut by 5 bases, the J end by 2 bases, with 7 bases between. The CDR3 loop reads CAWGRAYEQYF. As DNA, the CDR3 is TGTGCCTGGGGCAGAGCCTACGAGCAGTACTTC.

The chain has TRBV19 and TRBJ1-2; the D gene is possibly TRBD1 (5 bases). This CDR3 spans 15 amino acids. CDR1 LNHDA and CDR2 SQIVND come from the germline V gene (reference sequence). The V gene lost 3 bases and the J gene lost 0 bases, with 11 bases spanning the gap. Here the CDR3 reads CASSITTGSNYGYTF. The CDR3 DNA reads TGTGCCAGTAGTATCACTACAGGATCTAACTATGGCTACACCTTC.

The rearrangement uses TRBV11-2 and TRBJ2-5, with D tentatively TRBD1 or TRBD2 (6 bases each). The J call is uncertain, as TRBJ2-7 better fits the DNA end. CDR3 length: 15 residues. Germline CDR1 is SGHAT and CDR2 is FQNNGV. The CDR3 loop is CASSLDHRGAYEQYF. CDR3 DNA: TGTGCCAGCAGCTTAGATCATAGGGGGGCGTACGAGCAGTACTTC.

The J gene is TRBJ1-1, the V gene TRBV28; TRBD1 is a possible D gene (5 bases). The CDR3 has 16 residues. Germline-derived CDR1 and CDR2 are MDHEN and SYDVKM. Trimming cost V 7 bases and J 1 base, with 19 bases left between them. The CDR3 protein is CASTDRGGGKNTEAFF. The CDR3 DNA reads as TGTGCCAGCACCGATAGGGGCGGGGGGAAGAACACTGAAGCTTTCTTT.

The J gene is TRBJ1-1, the V gene TRBV7-2; D gene ambiguous. V was cut by 1 base and J by 2 bases, with 5 bases left in between. Germline CDR1 reads SGHTA; CDR2 reads FQGNSA. CDR3 size: 13 residues. The CDR3 here is CASSLEPNTEAFF. CDR3 DNA: TGTGCCAGCAGCTTAGAACCAAACACTGAAGCTTTCTTT.

The chain combines TRBV7-2 with TRBJ2-1, with TRBD2 matching 9 bases. CDR1 SGHTA and CDR2 FQGNSA come from the germline V gene. The CDR3 length is 16 residues. Germline trimming cut 5 bases from V and 4 bases from J; bases unmatched to any gene: 9. CDR3 sequence (DNA): TGTGCCAGCAGCCCGTGGGGACTAGCCGAATACAATGAGCAGTTCTTC. Translating gives CASSPWGLAEYNEQFF.

The chain combines TRBV28 with TRBJ1-2; possible D gene TRBD1, 5 bases. V was clipped by 3 bases and J by 14 bases, with 22 bases between them. The CDR3 spans 14 residues. Germline loops: CDR1 MDHEN, CDR2 SYDVKM. The CDR3 bases are TGTGCCAGCAGTTTTTCCGGGATCGCCGGGGCTCGGACCTTC. Its translation is CASSFSGIAGARTF.

This clone was detected a few times. Additional DNA sequences in this sample encode the identical CDR3. J is TRBJ1-1 and V is TRBV18; 7 bases match TRBD1. CDR3 size: 13 residues. V dropped 3 bases and J dropped 6; count of bases not matched to a gene: 4. Germline V gene data show CDR1 as KGHSH and CDR2 as LQKENI. For the CDR3, the DNA is TGTGCCAGCTCACCTGGCACAGGGGCTGAAGCTTTCTTT. Protein: CASSPGTGAEAFF.

This clone has a single count. This chain links TRBV19 with TRBJ2-2, with TRBD1 as a possible D gene (6 bases). The CDR3 consists of 15 residues. Trimming removed 3 bases from V and 2 bases from J, with 10 bases in between. Germline V gene lookup returns CDR1 LNHDA and CDR2 SQIVND (reference sequence). In nucleotides, the CDR3 is TGTGCCAGTAGTATCCAGGGGAGTAACACCGGGGAGCTGTTTTTT. Encoded protein: CASSIQGSNTGELFF.

The chain links TRBV5-5 to TRBJ2-7; D is possibly TRBD1 or TRBD2 (5 bases each). Trimming left V 5 bases short and J 4 bases short, with 16 bases between. Germline assignment: CDR1 SGHKS and CDR2 YYEKEE (reference sequence). The length of the CDR3 is 14 residues. In DNA form, the CDR3 reads TGTGCCAGCAGTCTCCCGGGGCTTCAATACGAGCAGTACTTC. It specifies CASSLPGLQYEQYF.

The J gene is TRBJ2-5, the V gene TRBV13, with D hard to call. The CDR3 runs to 14 residues. The germline gives CDR1 PRHDT, CDR2 FYEKMQ (reference sequence). V lost 5 bases and J 4 bases, leaving 14 bases between the germline ends. CDR3 region: CASSPPTARETQYF. The DNA of the CDR3 is TGTGCCAGCAGCCCCCCGACGGCCCGAGAGACCCAGTACTTC.

V usage is TRBV28 and J usage is TRBJ2-7; 7 bases are shared with TRBD1. This CDR3 is 14 amino acids long. Germline V lookup: CDR1 MDHEN, CDR2 SYDVKM. J gave up 3 bases and V 4 bases, and 6 bases lay outside the gene matches. The CDR3 loop is CASSSTGTVYEQYF. CDR3 coding DNA: TGTGCCAGCAGTTCGACCGGGACAGTCTACGAGCAGTACTTC.

The CDR3 DNA reads TGTGCCAGCACTAGACTAGCGGGGCCCTCCTACGAGCAGTACTTC. Translated, it gives CASTRLAGPSYEQYF. The chain is built from TRBV7-8 and TRBJ2-7; TRBD2 matches 11 bases. CDR1 is SGHVS and CDR2 is FQNEAQ in the germline V gene. This CDR3 is 15 amino acids long. Trimming cost V 7 bases and J 0 bases; bases outside gene matches: 5.

The chain couples TRBV7-8 to TRBJ2-5; D perhaps matches TRBD1 (5 bases). The J call is in doubt because the DNA end fits TRBJ2-7 better. The CDR3 loop spans 19 amino acids. Germline V gene lookup returns CDR1 SGHVS and CDR2 FQNEAQ. The CDR3 loop reads CASSTGTTRRPGEEYEQYF. CDR3 nucleotide sequence: TGTGCCAGCAGCACAGGAACTACCCGCCGGCCGGGTGAGGAATACGAGCAGTACTTC.

The chain combines TRBV4-1 with TRBJ2-7, with TRBD2 matching over 12 bases. The length of the CDR3 is 17 residues. The germline V gene encodes CDR1 MGHRA and CDR2 YSYEKL. The V segment lost 0 bases and the J segment 6 bases; nucleotides outside the gene matches: 9. The CDR3 bases are TGCGCCAGCAGCCAAGAGTCGGGACTAGCGGGCAGGGGCGAGCAGTACTTC. The encoded protein is CASSQESGLAGRGEQYF.

Here the CDR3 reads CASAAAGKETQYF. The CDR3 nucleotides read TGCGCCAGCGCGGCGGCAGGGAAAGAGACCCAGTACTTC. The chain joins TRBV5-1 to TRBJ2-5, with D possibly TRBD1 on 5 matching bases. CDR1 and CDR2 (germline): SGHRS, YFSETQ. V was trimmed by 7 bases and J by 3 bases, leaving 13 bases between them. CDR3 length equals 13 residues.